This T cell receptor (beta chain) was sequenced in a study of cytomegalovirus exposure and HLA in healthy donors (dated 2017 in TCRdb). Regarding the complete study: An earlier analysis of roughly 630 of the donors reported 250 to 350 Gb of sequence data and some 120 million unique TCR beta sequences from some 180 million T cells. An early release covering about 600 HLA-typed donors comprised approximately 290 gigabases of sequencing data and some 79 million unique TCR sequences. Among the 398 genotyped donors, around 81% belonged to the genetic ancestry cluster associated with self-reported Caucasian donors. The study was designed to test whether signatures of past pathogen exposure could be identified by cataloging public T cell receptors. The study used immunosequencing to profile the T cell repertoires of approximately 640 subjects and linked those repertoires to cytomegalovirus serostatus. Along with the roughly 670-subject first cohort, a separate validation cohort of 120 different subjects was used. To predict cytomegalovirus infection status, the study combined high-throughput TCR immunosequencing, statistical association of individual TCRs with disease status, and machine learning. A later analysis re-examined previously published TCR beta repertoires from 500 to 700 donors and added high-resolution HLA genotyping to investigate patterns of TCR occurrence. In the later analysis, no new phenotypic data were used to find candidate immune exposures; instead, reliance was placed on TCR beta sequences and their occurrence across donors. An earlier analysis of roughly 580 of the donors used high-throughput TCR beta sequencing to judge whether each TCR beta V gene segment behaved as functional or pseudogenic. Alongside the repertoire data, information on donor age, sex, ethnicity and CMV serostatus was compiled. In a later genetic analysis, genome-wide SNP genotypes for about 65% of the 666 donors were used, and that subset was treated as a discovery cohort. All discovery cohort repertoires had been generated on a single sequencing platform. Class I and class II HLA loci were covered by the typing at four-digit resolution. The number of typed donors differed by locus: about 629-630 for A, B, C, DRB1 and DQB1; approximately 520 for DQA1; roughly 600 for DPA1; and some 430 for DPB1. Four to six DR-DQ haplotypes were handled as single units for association and clustering, since linkage in the cohort was strong. On average, approximately 250,000 unique TCR beta nucleotide sequences were sequenced per donor among fewer than 500 genotyped donors of the cohort, with roughly 18% of those sequences being non-productive. Results the study describes overall, beyond this receptor: In a later analysis, HLA-associated TCR beta chains were found to be more clonally expanded and to have lower generation probabilities than equally common non-associated chains. In a later analysis, several top co-occurrence clusters were reported to appear linked to parvovirus B19, influenza, CMV and Epstein-Barr virus. The earlier analysis of about 600 of the donors excluded roughly 16 rarely observed V segments, including chromosome 9 orphons, because counts were too low. In a later genetic analysis, fewer N-insertions in productive TCRs were reported among donors in an Asian-associated ancestry cluster than the approximately 670-donor mean. Correlated functional status among segregating V segments might be attributable to linkage disequilibrium, but an unknown experimental factor could not be ruled out. A later analysis associated approximately 17,000 TCR beta sequences with specific HLA alleles at a false discovery rate of 0.05. When HLA alleles, especially DR and DQ, strongly co-occurred, TCR associations were difficult to assign to individual alleles. Most TCR sequences were observed very rarely across donors, whereas some public TCRs were present in many individuals. Because HLA typing was missing for some donors at each locus, association tests included only the typed subset. In vitro tests confirmed that a few of the cytomegalovirus-associated TCR beta chains recognize cytomegalovirus antigens. This cohort had only TCR beta chains sequenced, and the lack of alpha or paired-chain data limited which features could be detected. In an earlier analysis of some 640 of the donors, most TCR beta V segments were observed in productive rearrangements about 87% or about 30% of the time, broadly matching IMGT annotations. According to a later analysis, most CMV-associated TCR beta chains appeared to be HLA-restricted, and the HLA associations seemed to be driven largely by CMV exposure. A further reported finding was that TCR beta sequences accurately predicted the HLA-A and HLA-B alleles for most subjects in the first cohort. The classifier was reported to diagnose cytomegalovirus status with high specificity and sensitivity in both the original cohort and the validation cohort. Some IMGT-functional V segments, including TRBV6-2 and TRBV6-3, could not be distinguished by the 87-base-pair reads and were therefore excluded. In the study, around 160 TCR beta chains were listed as associated with cytomegalovirus. According to the authors, the approach could potentially be generalized to other disease states and immunological phenotypes. In a later genetic analysis, a missense DCLRE1C variant was associated with V-gene and J-gene trimming of TCR beta chains, and the association was replicated in an independent cohort. Sequencing depth was assumed to be roughly uniform across donors in the presence/absence analyses, though that assumption may not hold. In a later analysis, TCR association rates were found to vary across HLA loci, with the most associated TCRs seen for DRB1 alleles and the fewest for HLA-C alleles. CMV serostatus was the only immune exposure information available for the cohort. A cluster of highly shared sequence variants was judged likely to be a technical artifact of the sequencing pipeline.

Clipping removes 1 base from V and 8 bases from J, with 5 as the unmatched junction base count. From its cysteine to its phenylalanine, the CDR3 spans 14 amino acids. Left in the record is the CDR3 DNA by itself, 42 bases read in frame from the first base. Based on the germline V gene (reference sequence), the CDR1 and CDR2 sequences are PRHDT and FYEKMQ. In regard to this clone: Its antigen is unknown. Per-base quality was not reported, and no clone a single base away is much larger than it.

Libraries came from the immunoSEQ multiplex PCR assay. For the multiplex PCR, a mixture combining 60 forward primers for TCR Vbeta segments and 13 reverse primers for TCR Jbeta segments was used. Amplification of the CDR3 region of rearranged TCR beta genes was performed with a multiplex PCR assay on genomic DNA. The Illumina HiSeq System was used to sequence the amplified TCR beta libraries as 87-base-pair reads. The paper's processing steps were these. A later analysis counted approximately 84 million unique TCR beta chains across the 550 to 800 repertoires, and around 9.9 million of these chains were shared by at least two donors. A nearest-neighbor algorithm error-corrected the raw reads and collapsed the reads into unique sequences, merging closely related sequences to remove PCR and sequencing errors. V, D and J gene segments were assigned by aligning CDR3 sequences to IMGT reference sequences. Each retained sequence needed at least a six-nucleotide match to both a V gene segment and a J gene segment. Rearrangements were called productive when the CDR3 lacked stop codons and stayed in frame with V and J; all others were non-productive. CDR3 was defined according to IMGT convention as the region running from the second conserved V-encoded cysteine to the conserved J-encoded phenylalanine. Sequences without an unambiguous match to a single V gene segment were excluded from the earlier analysis of over 500 of the donors. An earlier analysis of fewer than 750 of the donors called V segments functional above 56.7% productive rearrangements and segregating when the between-donor standard deviation exceeded 5%. To diagnose cytomegalovirus status from the catalog of TCR beta chain sequences, a statistical classification framework was built. V and J gene assignment, in a later analysis, came from comparing TCR nucleotide sequences with IMGT/GENE-DB human TR gene sequences. The TCRdist pipeline was used in a later analysis to assign CDR3 sequences and most-parsimonious VDJ recombination scenarios. In a later analysis, each TCR beta chain was defined by its CDR3 amino acid sequence together with its V-gene family, and reads without a unique V-gene family were excluded. In a later analysis, some 600 highly shared, low-generation-probability nucleotide sequences were removed to address suspected cross-contamination and a sequencing artifact. In a later analysis, a clonal expansion index for each public chain was calculated from normalized within-repertoire ranks of inferred template counts. Generation probabilities in a later analysis came from a VDJ recombination model fitted to out-of-frame rearrangements, and those results were checked against IGoR. In a later analysis, TCR-TCR, TCR-HLA and TCR-CMV co-occurrence was scored with hypergeometric tests, and a repertoire-size bias correction was applied to TCR pairs. In a later analysis, false discovery rates were estimated by permuting HLA or CMV assignments 20 times. A later analysis grouped co-occurring TCRs with DBSCAN, adding TCRdist sequence similarity when clustering within HLA-allele-positive subsets. Repertoires with fewer than 30,000 or more than 120,000 public chains, plus five repertoires with anomalous nucleotide sharing, were excluded from co-occurrence clustering. The immuneACCESS repertoire file appears here via TCRdb, limited to in-frame rearrangements. These files lack a portion of the clones; in checked studies, under half of the deficit traces to unresolved V genes, and the cause of the others is not known. That table is the source of V, J and clone size, and D and trimming were worked out from the DNA. In this sample the table shows some 200,000 clones, approximately 80% of which occur a single time. The ten most abundant clones make up approximately 2.6% of the sample.

The cohort was made up of approximately 700 healthy bone marrow donors. All cohort members were sampled while nominally healthy, although unrecorded immune exposures were likely present. The donor was CMV seronegative and belonged to the group of over 300 seronegative cohort members. A peripheral blood sample was collected from each donor, and TCR beta sequencing was performed on peripheral blood mononuclear cells. Genomic DNA extraction from the blood cell samples was performed with the Qiagen DNeasy Blood Extraction Kit. This chain is built from TRBV13 and TRBJ1-2, and TRBD1 aligns with 9 junction nucleotides. This sequence was found in a female donor in good health and CMV-seronegative. The specimen sequenced was PBMCs. At the DNA level, the sequence is TGTGCCAGCAGCTTAGCCACAGGGGGCCGGGGCTACACCTTC. This codes for CASSLATGGRGYTF.